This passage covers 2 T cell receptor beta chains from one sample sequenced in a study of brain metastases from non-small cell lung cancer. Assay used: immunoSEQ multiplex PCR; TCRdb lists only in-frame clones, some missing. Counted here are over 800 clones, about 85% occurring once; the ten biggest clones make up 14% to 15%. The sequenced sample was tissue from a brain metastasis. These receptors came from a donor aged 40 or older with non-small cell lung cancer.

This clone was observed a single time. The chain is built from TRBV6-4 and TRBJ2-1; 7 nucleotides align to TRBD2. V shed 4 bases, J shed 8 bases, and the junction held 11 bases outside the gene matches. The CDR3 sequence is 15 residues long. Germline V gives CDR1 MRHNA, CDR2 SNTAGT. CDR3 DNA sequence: TGTGCCAGCAGTGTAAGAGGGCGGGAGATAGATGAGCAGTTCTTC. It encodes CASSVRGREIDEQFF.

The CDR3 nucleotides are TGTGCCAGCAGTTACTCGCCTTCTATATACAATGAGCAGTTCTTC. Protein sequence: CASSYSPSIYNEQFF. The gene calls are TRBV6-5 and TRBJ2-1; no definite D call. The germline V gene has CDR1 MNHEY and CDR2 SVGAGI. V lost 0 bases and J lost 4, with 10 bases in between. The CDR3 is made up of 15 amino acids.